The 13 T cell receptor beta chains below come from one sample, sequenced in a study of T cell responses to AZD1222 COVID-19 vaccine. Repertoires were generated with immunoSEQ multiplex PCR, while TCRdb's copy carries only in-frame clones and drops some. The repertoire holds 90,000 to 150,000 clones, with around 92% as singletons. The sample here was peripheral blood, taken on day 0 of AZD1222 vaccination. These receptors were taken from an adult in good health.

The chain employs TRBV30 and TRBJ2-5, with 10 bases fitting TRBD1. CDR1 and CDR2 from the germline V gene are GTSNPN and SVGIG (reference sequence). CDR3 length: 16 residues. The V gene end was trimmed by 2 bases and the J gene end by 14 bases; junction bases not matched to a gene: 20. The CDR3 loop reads CAWSPRSSGTGVPGYF. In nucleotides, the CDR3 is TGTGCCTGGAGTCCACGGAGCTCCGGGACAGGGGTCCCCGGATACTTC. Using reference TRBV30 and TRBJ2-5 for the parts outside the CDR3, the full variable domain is SQTIHQWPATLVQPVGSPLSLECTVEGTSNPNLYWYRQAAGRGLQLLFYSVGIGQISSEVPQNLSASRPQDRQFILSSKKLLLSDSGFYLCAWSPRSSGTGVPGYFGPGTRLLVL.

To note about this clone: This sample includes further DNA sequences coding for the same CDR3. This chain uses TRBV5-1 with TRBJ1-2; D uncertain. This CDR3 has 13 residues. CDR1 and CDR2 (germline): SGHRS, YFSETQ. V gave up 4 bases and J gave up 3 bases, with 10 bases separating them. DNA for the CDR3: TGCGCCAGCAGCCTAGACCGGGACTATGGCTACACCTTC. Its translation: CASSLDRDYGYTF.

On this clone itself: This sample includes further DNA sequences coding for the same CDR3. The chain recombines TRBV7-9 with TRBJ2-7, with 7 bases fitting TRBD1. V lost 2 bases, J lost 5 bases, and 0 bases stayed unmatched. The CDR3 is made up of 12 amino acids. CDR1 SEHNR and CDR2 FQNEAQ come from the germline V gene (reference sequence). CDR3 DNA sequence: TGTGCCAGCAGCTTAACAGGGGACGAGCAGTACTTC. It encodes CASSLTGDEQYF.

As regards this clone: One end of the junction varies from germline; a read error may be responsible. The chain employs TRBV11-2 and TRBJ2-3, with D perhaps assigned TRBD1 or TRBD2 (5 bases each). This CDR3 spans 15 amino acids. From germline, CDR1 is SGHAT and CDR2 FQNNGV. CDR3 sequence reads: CASSLLTRATDTQYF. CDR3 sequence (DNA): TGTGCCAGCAGCTTATTAACTAGGGCGACAGATACACAGTATTTT.

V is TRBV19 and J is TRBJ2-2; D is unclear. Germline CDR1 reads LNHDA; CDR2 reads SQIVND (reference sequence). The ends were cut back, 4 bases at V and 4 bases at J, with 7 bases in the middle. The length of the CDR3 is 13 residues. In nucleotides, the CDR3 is TGTGCCAGTAGTACCGTCGGCACCGGGGAGCTGTTTTTT. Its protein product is CASSTVGTGELFF.

The CDR3 loop reads CASSDFTGLGNTIYF. CDR3 in DNA: TGTGCCAGTAGTGATTTCACAGGGCTTGGAAACACCATATATTTT. This chain links TRBV19 with TRBJ1-3; D might be TRBD1 (6 bases). V lost 5 bases and J lost 3, with 14 bases in between. The germline V gene encodes CDR1 LNHDA and CDR2 SQIVND (reference sequence). The CDR3 spans 15 residues.

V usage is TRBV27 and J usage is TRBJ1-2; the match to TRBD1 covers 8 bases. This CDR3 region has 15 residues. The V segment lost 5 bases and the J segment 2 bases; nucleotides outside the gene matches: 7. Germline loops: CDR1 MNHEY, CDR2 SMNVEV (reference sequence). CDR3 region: CASSLDRGRNYGYTF. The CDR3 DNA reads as TGTGCCAGCAGTCTCGACAGGGGCCGCAACTATGGCTACACCTTC.

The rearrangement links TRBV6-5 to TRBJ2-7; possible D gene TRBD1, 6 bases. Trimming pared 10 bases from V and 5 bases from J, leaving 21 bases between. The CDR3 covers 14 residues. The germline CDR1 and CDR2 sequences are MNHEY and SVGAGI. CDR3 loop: CATDPGQGHHEQYF. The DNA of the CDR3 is TGTGCCACCGACCCGGGGCAGGGACACCACGAGCAGTACTTC.

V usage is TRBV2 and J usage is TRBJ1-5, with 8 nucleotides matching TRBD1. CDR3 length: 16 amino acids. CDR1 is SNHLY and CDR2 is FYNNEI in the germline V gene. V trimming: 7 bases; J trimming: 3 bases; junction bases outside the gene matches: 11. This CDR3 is CASMTDRGRANQPQHF. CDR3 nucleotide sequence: TGTGCCAGCATGACAGACAGGGGACGAGCCAATCAGCCCCAGCATTTT.

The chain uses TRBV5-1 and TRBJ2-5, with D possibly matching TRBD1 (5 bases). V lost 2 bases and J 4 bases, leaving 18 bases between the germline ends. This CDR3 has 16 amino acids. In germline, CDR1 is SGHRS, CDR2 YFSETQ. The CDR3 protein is CASSFTRQGRAETQYF. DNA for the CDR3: TGCGCCAGCAGCTTTACCCGGCAGGGCAGGGCAGAGACCCAGTACTTC.

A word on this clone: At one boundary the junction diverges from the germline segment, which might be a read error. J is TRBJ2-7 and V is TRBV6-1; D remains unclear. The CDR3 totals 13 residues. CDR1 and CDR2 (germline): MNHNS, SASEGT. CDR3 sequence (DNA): TGTGCCAGCAGGGAAGACAACTCCTACGAGCAGTACTTC. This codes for CASREDNSYEQYF.

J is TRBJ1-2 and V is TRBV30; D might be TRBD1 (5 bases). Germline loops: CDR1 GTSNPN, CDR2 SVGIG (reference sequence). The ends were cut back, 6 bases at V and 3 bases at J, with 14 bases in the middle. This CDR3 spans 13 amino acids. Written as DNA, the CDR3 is TGTGCCTGCGACAGTCCCTCTGACTATGGCTACACCTTC. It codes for CACDSPSDYGYTF.

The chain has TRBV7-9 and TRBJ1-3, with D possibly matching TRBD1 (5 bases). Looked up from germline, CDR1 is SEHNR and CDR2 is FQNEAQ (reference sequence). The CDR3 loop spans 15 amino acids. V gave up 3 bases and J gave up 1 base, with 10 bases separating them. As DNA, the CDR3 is TGTGCCAGCAGCTTGGAGCCAGGGTCTGGAAACACCATATATTTT. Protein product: CASSLEPGSGNTIYF.